This T cell receptor beta chain stems from a study of cytomegalovirus exposure and HLA in healthy donors. Deletions cut 8 bases from V and 0 bases from J, with 12 bases between. The CDR3 is made up of 14 amino acids. In germline, CDR1 is SNHLY, CDR2 FYNNEI. The donors were healthy bone marrow donors. Notes on this clone: Its antigen is not known.

With 60 Vbeta and 13 Jbeta primers, the PCR was carried out. The data were produced by immunoSEQ multiplex PCR, yet TCRdb's version contains in-frame clones alone and is incomplete. Of 200,000 to 250,000 clones detected, about 89% appear once; the ten largest clones hold 1%. Whole-study findings and limits: The authors considered a cluster of highly shared sequence variants likely to be a sequencing artifact. A previous analysis found most TCR beta V segments productive roughly 90% or roughly 30% of the time. In most subjects, TCR beta sequences reportedly gave accurate predictions of HLA-A and HLA-B alleles.

The sequenced material came from PBMCs. The chain carries TRBV2 and TRBJ2-3; tentative D call: TRBD2 (6 bases). The sequence came from a woman between 18 and 29 years old in good health and CMV-seronegative. The CDR3 nucleotides are TGTGCCAGCGCGGGCGGGGCTAGCACAGATACGCAGTATTTT. Protein sequence: CASAGGASTDTQYF. The variable domain in full, completed from reference TRBV2 and TRBJ2-3, reads EPEVTQTPSHQVTQMGQEVILRCVPISNHLYFYWYRQILGQKVEFLVSFYNNEISEKSEIFDDQFSVERPDGSNFTLKIRSTKLEDSAMYFCASAGGASTDTQYFGPGTRLTVL.